The 7 T cell receptor beta chains presented below share a single source sample, sequenced in a study of T cell responses to AZD1222 COVID-19 vaccine. Libraries were prepared by immunoSEQ multiplex PCR; TCRdb keeps only in-frame clonotypes and omits some of them. The sample holds under 95,000 clones, around 90% seen once. The material was peripheral blood, obtained on day 0 of AZD1222 vaccination. The source of these receptors is an adult in good health.

The rearrangement uses TRBV6-6 and TRBJ1-5; no clear D gene. Trimming cost V 6 bases and J 1 base, with 16 bases left between them. In germline, CDR1 is MNHNY, CDR2 SVGAGI (reference sequence). This CDR3 spans 16 amino acids. The CDR3 sequence: CASSRPAGLSNQPQHF. CDR3 sequence (DNA): TGTGCCAGCAGCCGCCCGGCGGGGTTAAGCAATCAGCCCCAGCATTTT.

J is TRBJ2-5 and V is TRBV27; D is possibly TRBD1 or TRBD2 (5 bases each). The CDR3 contains 16 residues. V was cut by 1 base and J by 5 bases, with 17 bases left in between. CDR1 and CDR2 from the germline V gene are MNHEY and SMNVEV (reference sequence). The CDR3 reads CASSLLSARGRETQYF. CDR3 bases: TGTGCCAGCAGTTTATTATCGGCGAGGGGTCGGGAGACCCAGTACTTC.

V gene TRBV7-2 combines with J gene TRBJ1-5, with D possibly being TRBD1 (5 bases). The CDR3 runs to 15 residues. Germline V gene sequence: CDR1 SGHTA, CDR2 FQGNSA. V lost 2 bases and J 7 bases, leaving 15 bases between the germline ends. CDR3 residues: CASSLHSGGSQPQHF. For the CDR3, the DNA is TGTGCCAGCAGCTTACATTCGGGGGGAAGCCAGCCCCAGCATTTT.

This sequence joins TRBV15 and TRBJ1-2; D perhaps matches TRBD1 (6 bases). V was trimmed by 0 bases and J by 0 bases, leaving 8 bases between them. CDR3 size: 15 residues. Germline values: CDR1 LNHNV, CDR2 YYDKDF (reference sequence). CDR3 sequence: CATSRERTANYGYTF. For the CDR3, the DNA is TGTGCCACCAGCAGAGAAAGGACAGCTAACTATGGCTACACCTTC.

The chain has TRBV6-5 and TRBJ1-3; the D gene is possibly TRBD1 (6 bases). This CDR3 is 14 amino acids long. Germline V gene lookup returns CDR1 MNHEY and CDR2 SVGAGI. Between the trimmed V and J ends, which lost 6 bases and 1 base, there was a span of 10 bases. CDR3 in amino acids: CASSQGLSGNTIYF. CDR3 DNA: TGTGCCAGCAGCCAGGGGTTATCTGGAAACACCATATATTTT.

The chain is built from TRBV30 and TRBJ2-1; the match to TRBD1 covers 10 bases. Per the germline V gene, CDR1 is GTSNPN and CDR2 is SVGIG (reference sequence). V lost 5 bases, J lost 7 bases, and 26 bases stayed unmatched. This CDR3 contains 20 residues. CDR3 sequence: CAWQAPTGGRWAGAVNEQFF. In nucleotides, the CDR3 is TGTGCCTGGCAAGCACCGACAGGGGGCCGGTGGGCGGGAGCCGTTAATGAGCAGTTCTTC.

The table lists this clone with a count of one. The chain carries TRBV3-1 (or the pseudogene TRBV3-2) and TRBJ2-3; 7 nucleotides match TRBD2. The germline gives CDR1 LGHDT, CDR2 YNNKEL (reference sequence). The length of the CDR3 is 17 residues. Losses at the gene ends were 3 bases for V and 2 bases for J; bases not matched to a gene: 11. The CDR3 coding sequence is TGTGCCAGCAGCCAGGAAGCCCAGCGGGGACTCACAGATACGCAGTATTTT. As protein: CASSQEAQRGLTDTQYF.